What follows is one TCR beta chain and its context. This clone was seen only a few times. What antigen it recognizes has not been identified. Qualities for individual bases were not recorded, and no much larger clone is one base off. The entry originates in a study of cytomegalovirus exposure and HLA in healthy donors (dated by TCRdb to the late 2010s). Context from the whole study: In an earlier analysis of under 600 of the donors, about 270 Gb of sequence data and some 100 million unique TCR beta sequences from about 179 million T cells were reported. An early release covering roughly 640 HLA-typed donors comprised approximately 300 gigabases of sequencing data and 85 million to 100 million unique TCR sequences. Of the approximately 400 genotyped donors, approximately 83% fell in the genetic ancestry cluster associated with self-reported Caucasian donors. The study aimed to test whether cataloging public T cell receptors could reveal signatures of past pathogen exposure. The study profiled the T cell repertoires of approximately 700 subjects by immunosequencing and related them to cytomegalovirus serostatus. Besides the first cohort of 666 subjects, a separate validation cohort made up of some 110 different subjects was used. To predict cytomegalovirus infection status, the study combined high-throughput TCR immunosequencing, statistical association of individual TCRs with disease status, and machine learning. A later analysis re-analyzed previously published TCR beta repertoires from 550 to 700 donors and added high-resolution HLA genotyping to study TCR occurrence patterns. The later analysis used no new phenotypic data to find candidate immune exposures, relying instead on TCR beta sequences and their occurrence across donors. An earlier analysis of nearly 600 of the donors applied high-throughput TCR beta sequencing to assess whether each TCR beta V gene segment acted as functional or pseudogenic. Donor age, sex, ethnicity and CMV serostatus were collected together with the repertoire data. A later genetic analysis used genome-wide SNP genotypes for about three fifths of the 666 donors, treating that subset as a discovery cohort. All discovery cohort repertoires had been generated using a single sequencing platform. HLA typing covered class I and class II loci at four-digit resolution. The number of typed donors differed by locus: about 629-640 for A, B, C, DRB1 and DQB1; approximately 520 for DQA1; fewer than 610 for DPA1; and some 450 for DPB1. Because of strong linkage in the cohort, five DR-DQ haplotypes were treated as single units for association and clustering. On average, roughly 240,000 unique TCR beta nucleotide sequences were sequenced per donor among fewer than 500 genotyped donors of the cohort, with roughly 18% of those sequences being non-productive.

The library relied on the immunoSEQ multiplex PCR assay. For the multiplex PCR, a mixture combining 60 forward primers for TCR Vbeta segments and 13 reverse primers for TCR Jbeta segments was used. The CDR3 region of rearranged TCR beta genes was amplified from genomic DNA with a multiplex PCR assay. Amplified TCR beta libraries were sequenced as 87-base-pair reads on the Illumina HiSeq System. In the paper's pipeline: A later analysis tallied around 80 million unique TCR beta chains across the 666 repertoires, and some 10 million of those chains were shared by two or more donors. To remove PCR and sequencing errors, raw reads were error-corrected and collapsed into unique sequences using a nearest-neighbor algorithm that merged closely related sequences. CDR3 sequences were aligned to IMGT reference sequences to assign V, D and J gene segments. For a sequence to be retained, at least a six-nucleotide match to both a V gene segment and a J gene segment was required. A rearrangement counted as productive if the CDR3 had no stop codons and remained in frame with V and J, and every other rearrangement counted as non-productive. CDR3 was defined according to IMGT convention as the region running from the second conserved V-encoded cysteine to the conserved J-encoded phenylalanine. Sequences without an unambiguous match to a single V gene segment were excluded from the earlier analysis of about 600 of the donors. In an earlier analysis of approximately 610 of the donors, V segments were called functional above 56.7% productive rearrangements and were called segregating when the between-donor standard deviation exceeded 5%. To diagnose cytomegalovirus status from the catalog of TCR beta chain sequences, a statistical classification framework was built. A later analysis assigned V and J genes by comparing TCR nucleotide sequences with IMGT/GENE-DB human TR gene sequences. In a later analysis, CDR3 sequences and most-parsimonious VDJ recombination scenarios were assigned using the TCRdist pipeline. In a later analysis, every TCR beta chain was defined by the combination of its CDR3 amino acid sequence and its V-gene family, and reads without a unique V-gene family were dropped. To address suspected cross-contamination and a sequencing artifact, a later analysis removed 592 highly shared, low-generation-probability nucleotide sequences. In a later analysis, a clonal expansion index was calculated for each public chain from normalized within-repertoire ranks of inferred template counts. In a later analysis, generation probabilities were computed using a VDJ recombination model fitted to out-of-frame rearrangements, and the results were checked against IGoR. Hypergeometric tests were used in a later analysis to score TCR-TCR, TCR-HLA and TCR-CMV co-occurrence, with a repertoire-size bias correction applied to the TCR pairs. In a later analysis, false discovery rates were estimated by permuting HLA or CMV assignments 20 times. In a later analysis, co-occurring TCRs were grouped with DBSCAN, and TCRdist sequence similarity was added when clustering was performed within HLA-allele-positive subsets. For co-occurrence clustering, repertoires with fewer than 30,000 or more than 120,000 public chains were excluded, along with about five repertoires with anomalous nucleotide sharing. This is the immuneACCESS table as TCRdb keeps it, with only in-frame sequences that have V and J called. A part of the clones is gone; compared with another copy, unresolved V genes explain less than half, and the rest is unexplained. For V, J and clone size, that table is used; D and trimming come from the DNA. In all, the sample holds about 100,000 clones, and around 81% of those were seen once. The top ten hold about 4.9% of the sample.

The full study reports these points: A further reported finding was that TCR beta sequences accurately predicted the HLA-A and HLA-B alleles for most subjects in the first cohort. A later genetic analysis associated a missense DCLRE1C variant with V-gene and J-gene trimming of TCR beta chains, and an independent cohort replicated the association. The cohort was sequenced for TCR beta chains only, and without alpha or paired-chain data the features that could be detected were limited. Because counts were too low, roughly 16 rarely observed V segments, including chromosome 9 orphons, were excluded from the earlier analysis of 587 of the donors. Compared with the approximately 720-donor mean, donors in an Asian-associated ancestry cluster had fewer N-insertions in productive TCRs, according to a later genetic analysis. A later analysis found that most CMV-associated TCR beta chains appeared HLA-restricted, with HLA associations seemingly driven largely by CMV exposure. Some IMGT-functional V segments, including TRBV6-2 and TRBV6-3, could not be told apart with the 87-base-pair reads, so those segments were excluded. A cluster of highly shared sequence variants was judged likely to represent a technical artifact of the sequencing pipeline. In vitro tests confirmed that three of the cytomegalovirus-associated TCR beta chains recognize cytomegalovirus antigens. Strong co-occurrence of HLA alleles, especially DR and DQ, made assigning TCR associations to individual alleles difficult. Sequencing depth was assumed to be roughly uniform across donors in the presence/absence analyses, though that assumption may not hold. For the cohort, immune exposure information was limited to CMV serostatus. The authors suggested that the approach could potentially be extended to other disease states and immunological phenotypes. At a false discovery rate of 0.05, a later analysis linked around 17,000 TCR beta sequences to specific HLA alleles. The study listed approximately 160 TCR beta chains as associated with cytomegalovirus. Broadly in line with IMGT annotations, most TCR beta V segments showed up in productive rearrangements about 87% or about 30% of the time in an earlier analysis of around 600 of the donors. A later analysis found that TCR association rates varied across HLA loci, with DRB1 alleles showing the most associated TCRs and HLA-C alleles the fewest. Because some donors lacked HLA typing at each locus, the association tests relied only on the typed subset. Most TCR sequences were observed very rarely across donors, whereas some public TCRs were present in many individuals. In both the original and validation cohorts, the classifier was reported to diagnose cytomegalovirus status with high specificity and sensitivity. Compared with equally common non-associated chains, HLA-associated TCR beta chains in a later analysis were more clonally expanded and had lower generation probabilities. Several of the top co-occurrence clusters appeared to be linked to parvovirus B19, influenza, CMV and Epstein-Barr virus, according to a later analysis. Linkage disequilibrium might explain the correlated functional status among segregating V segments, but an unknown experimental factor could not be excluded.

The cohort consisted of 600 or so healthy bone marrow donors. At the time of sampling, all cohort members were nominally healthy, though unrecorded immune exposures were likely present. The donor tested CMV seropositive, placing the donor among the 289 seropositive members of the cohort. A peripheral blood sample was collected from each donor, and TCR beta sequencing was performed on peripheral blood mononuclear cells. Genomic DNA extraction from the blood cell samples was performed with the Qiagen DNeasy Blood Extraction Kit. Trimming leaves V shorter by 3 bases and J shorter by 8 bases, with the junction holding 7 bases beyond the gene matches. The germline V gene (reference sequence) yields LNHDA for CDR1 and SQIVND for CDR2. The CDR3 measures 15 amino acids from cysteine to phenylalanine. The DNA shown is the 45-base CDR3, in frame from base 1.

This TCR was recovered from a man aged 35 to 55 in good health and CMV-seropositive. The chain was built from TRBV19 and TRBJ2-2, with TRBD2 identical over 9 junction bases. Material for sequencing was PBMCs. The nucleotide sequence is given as TGTGCCAGTAGTATGGCGGGGGGGATCCGTGGGGAGCTGTTTTTT. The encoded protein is CASSMAGGIRGELFF.